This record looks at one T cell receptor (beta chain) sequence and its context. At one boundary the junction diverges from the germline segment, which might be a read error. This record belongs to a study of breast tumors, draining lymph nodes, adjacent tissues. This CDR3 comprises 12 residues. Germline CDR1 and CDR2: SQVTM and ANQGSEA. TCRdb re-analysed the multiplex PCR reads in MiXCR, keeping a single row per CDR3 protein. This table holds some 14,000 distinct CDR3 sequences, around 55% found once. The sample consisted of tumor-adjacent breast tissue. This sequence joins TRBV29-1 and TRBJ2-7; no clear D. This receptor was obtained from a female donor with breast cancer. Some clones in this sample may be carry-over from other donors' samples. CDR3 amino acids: CGVMTRIYEQYF. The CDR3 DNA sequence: TGCGGCGTTATGACGCGAATTTACGAGCAGTACTTC.